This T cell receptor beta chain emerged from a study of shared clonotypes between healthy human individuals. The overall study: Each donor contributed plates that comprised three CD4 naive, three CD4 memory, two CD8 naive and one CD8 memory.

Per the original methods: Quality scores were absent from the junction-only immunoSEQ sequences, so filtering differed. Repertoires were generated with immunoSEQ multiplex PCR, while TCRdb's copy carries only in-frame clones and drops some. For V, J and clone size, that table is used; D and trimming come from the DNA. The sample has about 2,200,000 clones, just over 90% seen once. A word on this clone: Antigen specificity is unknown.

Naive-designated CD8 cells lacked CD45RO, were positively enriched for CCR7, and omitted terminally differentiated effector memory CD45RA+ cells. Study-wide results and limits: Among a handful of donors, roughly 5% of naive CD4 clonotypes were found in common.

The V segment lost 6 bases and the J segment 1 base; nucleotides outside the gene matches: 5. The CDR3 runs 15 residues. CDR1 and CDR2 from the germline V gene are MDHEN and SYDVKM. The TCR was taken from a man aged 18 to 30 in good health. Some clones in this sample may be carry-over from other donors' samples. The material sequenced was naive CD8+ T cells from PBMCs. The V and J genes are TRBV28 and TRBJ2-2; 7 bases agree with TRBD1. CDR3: CASSQGTVNTGELFF. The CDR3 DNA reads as TGTGCCAGCAGCCAAGGGACAGTGAACACCGGGGAGCTGTTTTTT.